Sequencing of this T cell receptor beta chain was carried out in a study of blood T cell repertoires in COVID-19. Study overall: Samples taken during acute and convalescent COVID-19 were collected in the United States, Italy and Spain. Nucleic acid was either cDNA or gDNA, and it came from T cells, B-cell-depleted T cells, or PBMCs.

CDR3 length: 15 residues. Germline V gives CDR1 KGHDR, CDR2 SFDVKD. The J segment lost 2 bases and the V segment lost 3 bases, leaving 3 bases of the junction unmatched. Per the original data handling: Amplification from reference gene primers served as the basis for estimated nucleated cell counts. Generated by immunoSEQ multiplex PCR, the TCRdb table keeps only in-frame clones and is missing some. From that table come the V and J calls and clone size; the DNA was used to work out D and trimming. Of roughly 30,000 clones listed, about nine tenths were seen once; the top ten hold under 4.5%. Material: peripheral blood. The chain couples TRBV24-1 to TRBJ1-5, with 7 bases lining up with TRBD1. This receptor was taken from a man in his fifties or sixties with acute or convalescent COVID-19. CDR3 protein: CATSDHRGRNQPQHF. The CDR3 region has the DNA TGTGCCACCAGTGATCACAGGGGACGCAATCAGCCCCAGCATTTT.